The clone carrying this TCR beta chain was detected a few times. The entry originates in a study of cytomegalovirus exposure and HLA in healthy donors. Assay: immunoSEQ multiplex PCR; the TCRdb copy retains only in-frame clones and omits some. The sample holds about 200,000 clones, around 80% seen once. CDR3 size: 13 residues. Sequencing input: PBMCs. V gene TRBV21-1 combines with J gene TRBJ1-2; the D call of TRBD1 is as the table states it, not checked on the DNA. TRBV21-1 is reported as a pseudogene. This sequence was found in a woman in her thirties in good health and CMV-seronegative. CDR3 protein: CASSRGQGEGYTF. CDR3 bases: TGTGCCAGCAGCAGGGGGCAGGGGGAAGGCTACACCTTC.